The clone carrying this TCR beta chain appeared once. The CDR3 length is 16 residues. Per germline, CDR1 SGHTA and CDR2 FQGTGA. Germline trimming cut 5 bases from V and 3 bases from J; bases unmatched to any gene: 7. The data were obtained in a study of T cell responses to AZD1222 COVID-19 vaccine. Measured with immunoSEQ multiplex PCR; TCRdb has only the in-frame clones, and not every one. This sample yields 110,000 to 150,000 clones, of which roughly 93% are seen a single time; about 1.8% belongs to the top ten. The material sequenced was peripheral blood, taken 28 days after the second AZD1222 dose. The chain combines TRBV7-3 with TRBJ2-3, with 11 bases matching TRBD2. This clonotype was sampled from an adult who received the AZD1222 COVID-19 vaccine. The CDR3 spells CASSPGTSGATDTQYF. For the CDR3, the DNA is TGTGCCAGCAGCCCGGGGACTAGCGGCGCTACAGATACGCAGTATTTT. Together with reference TRBV7-3 and TRBJ2-3, the CDR3 gives the full variable domain: GAGVSQTPSNKVTEKGKYVELRCDPISGHTALYWYRQSLGQGPEFLIYFQGTGAADDSGLPNDRFFAVRPEGSVSTLKIQRTERGDSAVYLCASSPGTSGATDTQYFGPGTRLTVL.